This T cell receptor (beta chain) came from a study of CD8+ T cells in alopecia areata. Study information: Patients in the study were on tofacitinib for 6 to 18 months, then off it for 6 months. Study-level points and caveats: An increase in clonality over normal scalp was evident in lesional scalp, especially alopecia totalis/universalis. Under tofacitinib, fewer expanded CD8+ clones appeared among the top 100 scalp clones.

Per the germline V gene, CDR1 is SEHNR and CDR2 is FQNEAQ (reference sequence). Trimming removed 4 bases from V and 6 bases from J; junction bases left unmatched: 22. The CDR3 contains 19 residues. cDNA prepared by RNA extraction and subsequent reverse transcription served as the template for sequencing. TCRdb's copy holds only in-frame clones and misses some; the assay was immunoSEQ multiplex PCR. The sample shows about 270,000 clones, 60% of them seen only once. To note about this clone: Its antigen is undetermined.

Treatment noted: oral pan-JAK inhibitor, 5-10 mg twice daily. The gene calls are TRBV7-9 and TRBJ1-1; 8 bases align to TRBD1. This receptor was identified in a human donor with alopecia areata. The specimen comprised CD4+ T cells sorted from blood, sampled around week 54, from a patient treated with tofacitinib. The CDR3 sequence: CASSSPLRQGFKPSAEAFF. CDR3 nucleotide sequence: TGTGCCAGCAGCTCCCCTCTACGACAGGGGTTTAAACCTAGCGCTGAAGCTTTCTTT. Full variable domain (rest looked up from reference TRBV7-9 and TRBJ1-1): DTGVSQNPRHKITKRGQNVTFRCDPISEHNRLYWYRQTLGQGPEFLTYFQNEAQLEKSRLLSDRFSAERPKGSFSTLEIQRTEQGDSAMYLCASSSPLRQGFKPSAEAFFGQGTRLTVV.